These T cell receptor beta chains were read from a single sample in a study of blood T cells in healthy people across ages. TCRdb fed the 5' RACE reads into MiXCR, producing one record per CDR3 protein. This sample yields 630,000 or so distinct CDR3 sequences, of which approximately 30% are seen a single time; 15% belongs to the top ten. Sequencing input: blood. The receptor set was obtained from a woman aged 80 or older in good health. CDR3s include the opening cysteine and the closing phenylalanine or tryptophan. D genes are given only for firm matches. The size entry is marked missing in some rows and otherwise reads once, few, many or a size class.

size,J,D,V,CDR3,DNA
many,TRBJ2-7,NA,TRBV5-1,CASSLTSAYEQYF,TGCGCCAGCAGCTTGACGTCAGCCTACGAGCAGTACTTC
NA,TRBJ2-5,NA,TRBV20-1,CSAYDRRETQYF,TGCAGTGCTTACGACCGACGAGAGACCCAGTACTTC
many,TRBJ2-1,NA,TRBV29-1,CSVGPHLRRGEEQFF,TGCAGCGTTGGGCCCCACCTCCGCAGGGGAGAAGAGCAGTTCTTC
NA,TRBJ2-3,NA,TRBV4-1,CASSQDLGATQYF,TGTGCCAGCAGCCAAGATCTGGGCGCAACGCAGTATTTT
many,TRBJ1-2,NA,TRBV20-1,CSAALQGYGYTF,TGCAGTGCTGCCCTACAGGGATATGGCTACACCTTC
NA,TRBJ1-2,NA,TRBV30,CAWSHRWVGGWDGYTF,TGTGCCTGGAGTCATCGTTGGGTCGGGGGTTGGGATGGCTACACCTTC
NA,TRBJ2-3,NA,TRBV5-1,CTSGGTTSPTDTQYF,TGCACCAGCGGCGGAACGACTAGTCCCACAGATACGCAGTATTTT
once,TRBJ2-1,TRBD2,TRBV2,CASGQAGGFHEQFF,TGTGCCAGCGGACAGGCGGGAGGGTTCCATGAGCAGTTCTTC
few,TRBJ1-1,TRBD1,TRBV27,CASSPRTGGSEAFF,TGTGCCAGCAGTCCTCGGACAGGGGGGAGTGAAGCTTTCTTT
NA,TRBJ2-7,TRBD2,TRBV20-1,CSARPSGTSRSEQYF,TGCAGTGCTAGACCTTCCGGGACTAGTCGTAGCGAGCAGTACTTC
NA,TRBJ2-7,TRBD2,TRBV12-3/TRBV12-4,CASSPGTSGSQEQYF,TGTGCCAGCAGCCCGGGGACTAGCGGGAGTCAAGAGCAGTACTTC
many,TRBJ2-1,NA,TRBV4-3,CASSQGRAGNNEQFF,TGCGCCAGCAGCCAAGGACGGGCTGGGAACAATGAGCAGTTCTTC
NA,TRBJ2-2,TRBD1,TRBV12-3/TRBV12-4,CASRETGTGVTGELFF,TGTGCCAGCAGAGAAACCGGGACAGGGGTCACCGGGGAGCTGTTTTTT
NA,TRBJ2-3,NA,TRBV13,CASSLVPQDTQYF,TGTGCCAGCAGCTTAGTGCCGCAAGATACGCAGTATTTT
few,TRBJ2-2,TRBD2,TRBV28,CASSLWRLAGTPSTGELFF,TGTGCCAGCAGTTTATGGAGACTAGCGGGGACTCCGAGCACCGGGGAGCTGTTTTTT
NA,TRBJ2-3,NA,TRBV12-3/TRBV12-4,CASSLRPGAQYF,TGTGCCAGCAGTTTAAGACCCGGTGCGCAGTATTTT
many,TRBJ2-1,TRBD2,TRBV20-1,CSAPMDLAGVYNEQFF,TGCAGTGCCCCAATGGACCTAGCGGGGGTTTACAATGAGCAGTTCTTC
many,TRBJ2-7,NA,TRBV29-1,CSGMVGGGEQYF,TGCAGCGGGATGGTGGGAGGGGGCGAGCAGTACTTC
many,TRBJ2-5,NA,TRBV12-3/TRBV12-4,CASSLWPKETQYF,TGTGCCAGCAGTTTGTGGCCGAAAGAGACCCAGTACTTC
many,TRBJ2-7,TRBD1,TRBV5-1,CASRYEGATYEQYF,TGCGCCAGCAGGTACGAGGGGGCGACCTACGAGCAGTACTTC
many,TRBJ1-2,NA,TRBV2,CASSQGTDSNYGYTF,TGTGCCAGCAGTCAAGGGACCGATTCTAACTATGGCTACACCTTC
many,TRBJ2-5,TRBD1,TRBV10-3,CAISESRGTGRVGFQETQYF,TGTGCCATCAGTGAGTCGCGGGGGACAGGGCGAGTAGGCTTTCAAGAGACCCAGTACTTC
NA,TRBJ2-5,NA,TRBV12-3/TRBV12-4,CASSFMWEETQYF,TGTGCCAGCAGTTTTATGTGGGAAGAGACCCAGTACTTC
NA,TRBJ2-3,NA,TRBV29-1,CSVEDRGNTDTQYF,TGCAGCGTTGAAGATCGCGGAAACACAGATACGCAGTATTTT
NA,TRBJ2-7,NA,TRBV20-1,CSAREAGGYDEQYF,TGCAGTGCTAGAGAAGCAGGAGGTTATGACGAGCAGTACTTC
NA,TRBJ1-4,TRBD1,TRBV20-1,CSARGPGTVNEKRFF,TGCAGTGCTAGGGGACCCGGGACAGTGAACGAAAAACGGTTTTTT
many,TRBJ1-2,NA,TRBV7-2,CASSLAHRVLNYGYTF,TGTGCCAGCAGCTTAGCTCACCGGGTTCTTAACTATGGCTACACCTTC
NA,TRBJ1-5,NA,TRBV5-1,CASSLQGIDQPQHF,TGCGCCAGCAGCTTACAAGGGATCGATCAGCCCCAGCATTTT
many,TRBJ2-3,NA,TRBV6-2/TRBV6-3,CASSYVAGLSGDTQYF,TGTGCCAGCAGTTACGTTGCGGGGTTAAGCGGAGATACGCAGTATTTT
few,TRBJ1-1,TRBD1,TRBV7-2,CASSPDRAGAFF,TGTGCCAGCAGCCCGGACAGGGCCGGGGCTTTCTTT
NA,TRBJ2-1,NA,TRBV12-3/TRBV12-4,CASSLWGSSYNEQFF,TGTGCCAGCAGCCTATGGGGGAGCTCCTACAATGAGCAGTTCTTC
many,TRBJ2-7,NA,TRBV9,CASSPLRGGTGQTYEQYF,TGTGCCAGCAGCCCCCTCCGGGGGGGGACAGGGCAGACCTACGAGCAGTACTTC
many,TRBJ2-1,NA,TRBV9,CASSVRGAAGYEQFF,TGTGCCAGCAGCGTAAGAGGGGCCGCCGGCTATGAGCAGTTCTTC
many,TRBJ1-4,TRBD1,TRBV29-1,CSITGAGEKLFF,TGCAGCATTACAGGGGCGGGTGAAAAACTGTTTTTT
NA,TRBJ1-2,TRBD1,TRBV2,CARSEGLAKPQGGGYGYTF,TGTGCCCGCAGTGAAGGTCTCGCAAAACCACAGGGGGGCGGCTATGGCTACACCTTC
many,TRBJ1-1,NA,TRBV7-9,CASSAGRGHTEAFF,TGTGCCAGCAGCGCAGGCCGGGGACACACTGAAGCTTTCTTT
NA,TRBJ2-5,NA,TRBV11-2,CASSLLSGETQYF,TGTGCCAGCAGCTTACTTAGTGGCGAGACCCAGTACTTC
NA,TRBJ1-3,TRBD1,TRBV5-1,CASSVQGVANTIYF,TGCGCCAGCAGCGTACAGGGGGTTGCAAACACCATATATTTT
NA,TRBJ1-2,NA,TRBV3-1,CASRSIVRGYGYTF,TGTGCCAGCAGATCCATCGTCCGAGGCTATGGCTACACCTTC
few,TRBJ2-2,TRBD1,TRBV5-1,CASRSGQGPSGAGELFF,TGCGCCAGCAGAAGCGGACAGGGCCCTTCAGGTGCCGGGGAGCTGTTTTTT
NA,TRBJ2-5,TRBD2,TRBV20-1,CSATGLNQETQYF,TGCAGTGCTACGGGACTAAACCAAGAGACCCAGTACTTC
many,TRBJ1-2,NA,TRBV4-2,CASSQYLGMSAYGYTF,TGTGCCAGCAGCCAATATCTTGGGATGTCGGCCTATGGCTACACCTTC
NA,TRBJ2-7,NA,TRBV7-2,CASSRPLRFDEQYF,TGTGCCAGCAGCCGGCCTCTAAGATTCGACGAGCAGTACTTC
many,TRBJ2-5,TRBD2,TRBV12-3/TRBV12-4,CASSLAASGGMSMRQYF,TGTGCCAGCAGTTTAGCAGCTAGCGGGGGGATGTCAATGAGGCAGTACTTC
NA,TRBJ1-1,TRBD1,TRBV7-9,CASRGTGETEAFF,TGTGCCAGCAGGGGGACAGGGGAAACTGAAGCTTTCTTT
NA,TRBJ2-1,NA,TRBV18,CASSRSLQGTYNEQFF,TGTGCCAGCTCCCGAAGCCTACAGGGAACCTACAATGAGCAGTTCTTC
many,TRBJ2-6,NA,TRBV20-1,CSASGGSGANVLTF,TGCAGTGCTAGCGGGGGCTCTGGGGCCAACGTCCTGACTTTC
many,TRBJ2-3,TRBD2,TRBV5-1,CASSPGLAGGRDTQYF,TGCGCCAGCAGCCCGGGACTAGCGGGGGGGAGAGATACGCAGTATTTT
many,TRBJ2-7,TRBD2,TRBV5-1,CASSPTAGGEQYF,TGCGCCAGCAGCCCAACAGCGGGAGGAGAGCAGTACTTC
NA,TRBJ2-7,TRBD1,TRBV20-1,CSAQGAAYEQYF,TGCAGTGCTCAGGGGGCTGCCTACGAGCAGTACTTC